Following are 30 T cell receptor beta chains from one sample sequenced in a study of CD8+CD57+ T cells in acquired aplastic anemia. An expansion of CD8+CD57+ cells by flow cytometry had been shown in patients chosen for sequencing. Investigators profiled TCR beta VDJ and CDR3 from genomic DNA template. TCRdb independently ran MiXCR on the reads; one entry per CDR3 protein. Of more than 200,000 distinct CDR3 sequences in the sample, about half are singletons; the top ten hold roughly 21%. Sequences were obtained from sorted CD4+, CD8+, or CD8+CD57+ T cells (not recorded which) from PBMCs. Every receptor here comes from a human donor with aplastic anemia.

This clonotype was seen a single time. The chain joins TRBV19 to TRBJ1-1; 7 bases agree with TRBD1. CDR1 and CDR2 (germline): LNHDA, SQIVND (reference sequence). With V trimmed by 6 bases and J by 1 base, 8 bases remained unmatched. The CDR3 runs 15 residues. The CDR3 DNA sequence: TGTGCCAGTAGCACAGAACAGGGGCAGAACACTGAAGCTTTCTTT. This gives the protein CASSTEQGQNTEAFF.

At least ten counts were recorded for this clonotype. CDR3 sequence reads: CASSLPGHNNSPLHF. DNA of the CDR3: TGTGCCAGCAGTTTACCGGGACACAATAATTCACCCCTCCACTTT. The J gene is TRBJ1-6, the V gene TRBV6-5; D might be TRBD1 (6 bases). Trimming took 4 bases from V and 5 from J, leaving 12 bases between them. CDR3 length: 15 amino acids. Germline assignment: CDR1 MNHEY and CDR2 SVGAGI.

The table lists this clonotype with many counts. The V and J genes are TRBV10-3 and TRBJ1-2; 7 nucleotides align to TRBD1. CDR3 length: 14 amino acids. From germline, CDR1 is ENHRY and CDR2 SYGVKD. V trimming: 2 bases; J trimming: 5 bases; junction bases outside the gene matches: 5. CDR3 nucleotide sequence: TGTGCCATCAGTGAGAAGGGGGCACGGTATGGCTACACCTTC. This sequence encodes CAISEKGARYGYTF.

This clonotype was picked up a small number of times. V is TRBV20-1 and J is TRBJ1-6, with 8 bases identical to TRBD1. J gave up 8 bases and V 7 bases, and 10 bases lay outside the gene matches. Per the germline V gene, CDR1 is DFQATT and CDR2 is SNEGSKA (reference sequence). The CDR3 spans 14 residues. CDR3 in DNA: TGCAGTGTCAGGGGGGACAGGTGGGATTCACCCCTCCACTTT. Residues: CSVRGDRWDSPLHF.

J is TRBJ2-7 and V is TRBV20-1; 10 bases match TRBD2. The germline V gene has CDR1 DFQATT and CDR2 SNEGSKA (reference sequence). V lost 7 bases and J lost 2; bases outside the gene matches: 5. CDR3 size: 13 residues. The CDR3 loop reads CSVWTSGTYEQYF. DNA for the CDR3: TGCAGTGTCTGGACTAGCGGTACCTACGAGCAGTACTTC.

This clonotype has more than one count but fewer than ten. The chain employs TRBV5-4 and TRBJ1-4; a possible D gene is TRBD1 (5 bases). This CDR3 spans 15 amino acids. The germline V gene encodes CDR1 SGHNT and CDR2 YYREEE (reference sequence). Trimming took off 4 bases at V and 0 bases at J, with 10 bases between the two ends. The CDR3 DNA follows: TGTGCCAGCAGCGGACACTCCACAACTAATGAAAAACTGTTTTTT. Protein: CASSGHSTTNEKLFF.

In regard to this clonotype: Germline is not matched at one junction end, which may reflect a read error. The chain carries TRBV9 and TRBJ2-5, with TRBD1 matching over 8 bases. The CDR3 length is 13 residues. Germline V gene sequence: CDR1 SGDLS, CDR2 YYNGEE. The CDR3 sequence: CASKLDREETQYF. CDR3 nucleotide sequence: TGCGCCAGCAAACTGGACAGGGAGGAGACCCAGTACTTC.

V and J are TRBV7-6 and TRBJ2-1; the match to TRBD1 covers 12 bases. Germline-derived CDR1 and CDR2 are SGHVS and FNYEAQ. The CDR3 has 15 residues. V gave up 5 bases and J gave up 6 bases; unmatched junction bases: 5. DNA for the CDR3: TGTGCCAGCAGCAAGGGACAGGGGGCCGGCAATGAGCAGTTCTTC. Protein: CASSKGQGAGNEQFF.

A few counts support this clonotype. The V call is TRBV27, the J call TRBJ2-7, with D uncertain. V lost 0 bases to trimming and J lost 2 bases, with 11 bases between them. The CDR3 has 15 amino acids. Germline CDR1 is MNHEY and CDR2 is SMNVEV (reference sequence). CDR3 residues: CASSLSSVPTYEQYF. In nucleotides, the CDR3 is TGTGCCAGCAGTTTATCTAGTGTCCCAACCTACGAGCAGTACTTC.

V and J are TRBV9 and TRBJ1-1; D is perhaps TRBD1 (6 bases). This CDR3 contains 15 residues. Trimming took 4 bases from V and 4 from J, leaving 17 bases between them. The germline CDR1 and CDR2 sequences are SGDLS and YYNGEE. The DNA for the CDR3 is TGTGCCAGCAGCCTTCAGACAGGTAGCCTCACTGAAGCTTTCTTT. As protein: CASSLQTGSLTEAFF.

This clonotype was found a few times. V is TRBV15 and J is TRBJ2-2; D gene unclear. Germline V gene data show CDR1 as LNHNV and CDR2 as YYDKDF (reference sequence). This CDR3 is 12 amino acids long. As DNA, the CDR3 is TGTACCAGGATGGCAGCCACCGGGGAGCTGTTTTTT. Encoded protein: CTRMAATGELFF.

The rearrangement joins TRBV3-1 to TRBJ2-2; tentative D call: TRBD1 (6 bases). The germline V gene has CDR1 LGHDT and CDR2 YNNKEL (reference sequence). Trimming cost V 6 bases and J 1 base, with 12 bases left between them. The CDR3 spans 15 residues. DNA for the CDR3: TGTGCCAGCAGAAGGCAGGGGCAGAACACCGGGGAGCTGTTTTTT. Protein sequence: CASRRQGQNTGELFF. The variable domain in full, with the rest retrieved from reference TRBV3-1 and TRBJ2-2, is DTAVSQTPKYLVTQMGNDKSIKCEQNLGHDTMYWYKQDSKKFLKIMFSYNNKELIINETVPNRFSPKSPDKAHLNLHINSLELGDSAVYFCASRRQGQNTGELFFGEGSRLTVL.

To note about this clonotype: A clone one base away is much larger, so this may be a read error. The chain links TRBV7-3 to TRBJ2-3; D is possibly TRBD1 or TRBD2 (6 bases each). Between the trimmed V and J ends, which lost 1 base and 6 bases, there was a span of 17 bases. CDR1 is SGHTA and CDR2 is FQGTGA in the germline V gene. This CDR3 has 16 amino acids. The CDR3 coding sequence is TGTGCCAGCAGCTTAAATTTGGGGGGCAGGGGTGATACGCAGTATTTT. Protein: CASSLNLGGRGDTQYF.

The chain is built from TRBV7-2 and TRBJ2-2, with D perhaps TRBD1 (5 bases). CDR3 size: 15 residues. The germline V gene has CDR1 SGHTA and CDR2 FQGNSA. Trimming shortened V by 5 bases and J by 2 bases, and 12 bases separated the two germline ends. CDR3 nucleotides: TGTGCCAGCAGCCGAGTAAGGGGTAACACCGGGGAGCTGTTTTTT. Translated, it gives CASSRVRGNTGELFF.

This chain uses TRBV12-3 or TRBV12-4 with TRBJ1-1, with D maybe TRBD1 (5 bases). The CDR3 runs to 15 residues. The V end was cut by 3 bases, the J end by 3 bases, with 14 bases between. The CDR3: CASSFRGGGDTEAFF. In DNA form, the CDR3 reads TGTGCCAGCAGTTTTCGGGGGGGAGGGGACACTGAAGCTTTCTTT.

This clonotype was observed a few times. Because it lacks the conserved phenylalanine or tryptophan at the end, this CDR3 is likely a read error. The genes are TRBV9 and TRBJ1-6; 8 bases agree with TRBD1. CDR1 and CDR2 (germline): SGDLS, YYNGEE. Losses at the gene ends were 0 bases for V and 10 bases for J; bases not matched to a gene: 9. CDR3 length equals 16 residues. CDR3 amino acids: CASSVATRGTGSPLHL. The CDR3, as DNA: TGTGCCAGCAGCGTAGCTACGAGGGGGACAGGATCACCCCTCCACCTT.

Worth noting for this clonotype: A read error is possible here, since a much larger clone lies one base away. The chain uses TRBV10-3 and TRBJ1-6; D gene unclear. The V end lost 8 bases, the J end lost 7 bases, and 21 bases lay between the germline ends. The CDR3 contains 16 residues. Per germline, CDR1 ENHRY and CDR2 SYGVKD. The CDR3 sequence: CAICIQPTALNSPLHF. The CDR3 bases are TGTGCCATCTGTATTCAACCAACAGCCCTCAATTCACCCCTCCACTTT.

The rearrangement uses TRBV15 and TRBJ2-1; no firm D call. The ends were cut back, 1 base at V and 7 bases at J, with 5 bases in the middle. This CDR3 is 12 amino acids long. Per germline, CDR1 LNHNV and CDR2 YYDKDF (reference sequence). DNA for the CDR3: TGTGCCACCAGCAGAGTAGGGAATGAGCAGTTCTTC. Translating gives CATSRVGNEQFF.

This clonotype was recorded at least ten times. The chain employs TRBV11-3 and TRBJ2-5; no firm D call. CDR1 is SGHNT, CDR2 YENEEA, per germline. Between the trimmed V and J ends, which lost 5 bases and 5 bases, there was a span of 9 bases. The CDR3 is made up of 12 amino acids. CDR3 nucleotide sequence: TGTGCCAGCAGCCAGACCCAGGAGACCCAGTACTTC. Translating it yields CASSQTQETQYF.

The sample holds many counts of this clonotype. The V and J genes are TRBV7-9 and TRBJ2-2; D possibly corresponds to TRBD1 (5 bases). Trimming pared 8 bases from V and 2 bases from J, leaving 12 bases between. The CDR3 length is 14 residues. Per the germline V gene, CDR1 is SEHNR and CDR2 is FQNEAQ (reference sequence). The CDR3 DNA reads as TGTGCCAGCCCCCGGACAACAAACACCGGGGAGCTGTTTTTT. This encodes CASPRTTNTGELFF. Full variable domain (remainder filled in from reference TRBV7-9 and TRBJ2-2): DTGVSQNPRHKITKRGQNVTFRCDPISEHNRLYWYRQTLGQGPEFLTYFQNEAQLEKSRLLSDRFSAERPKGSFSTLEIQRTEQGDSAMYLCASPRTTNTGELFFGEGSRLTVL.

This sequence joins TRBV20-1 and TRBJ1-2, with D hard to call. Germline V lookup: CDR1 DFQATT, CDR2 SNEGSKA (reference sequence). CDR3 size: 12 residues. The ends were cut back, 0 bases at V and 3 bases at J, with 5 bases in the middle. The CDR3 is CSARDGDYGYTF. The CDR3 nucleotides are TGCAGTGCTAGAGATGGGGACTATGGCTACACCTTC.

This clonotype was found once. J is TRBJ1-6 and V is TRBV12-3 or TRBV12-4; D is undetermined. V was cut by 7 bases and J by 4 bases, with 5 bases left in between. This CDR3 is 12 amino acids long. In DNA, the CDR3 is TGTGCCAGCACCCTTTATAATTCACCCCTCCACTTT. It specifies CASTLYNSPLHF.

Note on this clonotype: This CDR3 is missing its conserved last phenylalanine or tryptophan, likely due to a read error. It is unclear where the CDR3 begins or ends on the DNA, so no DNA is shown, and the CDR3 is as TCRdb lists it. V gene TRBV2 combines with J gene TRBJ1-4. Germline V CDR1 and CDR2: SNHLY, FYNNEI. The CDR3 numbers 10 amino acids, ends counted. CDR3 residues: CASSDPKTSK.

This clonotype was observed at least ten times. The rearrangement uses TRBV2 and TRBJ2-5, with 11 nucleotides matching TRBD2. Germline V lookup: CDR1 SNHLY, CDR2 FYNNEI. With 4 bases clipped from V and 7 bases from J, the junction kept 17 bases outside the gene matches. The CDR3 is 18 residues long. CDR3 in amino acids: CASSGLAGGLVIAGTQYF. The CDR3 DNA reads TGTGCCAGCAGTGGTCTAGCGGGGGGCCTCGTTATAGCAGGGACCCAGTACTTC.

In this sample, this clonotype turned up once. Written as DNA, the CDR3 is TGTGCCAGTAGCGGGGGACAGGGCTTTAACTATGGCTACACCTTC. Translated: CASSGGQGFNYGYTF. This chain joins TRBV19 and TRBJ1-2, with TRBD1 identical over 9 bases. The germline gives CDR1 LNHDA, CDR2 SQIVND (reference sequence). With V trimmed by 6 bases and J by 1 base, 6 bases remained unmatched. The CDR3 totals 15 residues.

With regard to this clonotype: This could be a read error, since a much larger clone is one nucleotide away. The chain has TRBV29-1 and TRBJ2-3; D is possibly TRBD1 (5 bases). Germline-derived CDR1 and CDR2 are SQVTM and ANQGSEA. The CDR3 is 12 residues long. The chain's CDR3 is CGARKDTGTQYF. The CDR3 region has the DNA TGCGGCGCCAGGAAGGACACAGGTACGCAGTATTTT.

The J gene is TRBJ2-2, the V gene TRBV29-1, with D perhaps matching TRBD2 (5 bases). CDR3 length: 13 amino acids. Germline assignment: CDR1 SQVTM and CDR2 ANQGSEA. The V and J ends lost 8 bases and 3 bases respectively, with 13 bases between them. Here the CDR3 reads CSMEVPDTGELFF. DNA for the CDR3: TGCAGCATGGAGGTTCCAGACACCGGGGAGCTGTTTTTT.

In this sample, this clonotype turned up a few times. The V gene is TRBV20-1, the J gene TRBJ2-1, with 11 positions matching TRBD2. V gave up 6 bases and J gave up 4 bases; unmatched junction bases: 5. This CDR3 spans 14 amino acids. Germline CDR1 and CDR2: DFQATT and SNEGSKA (reference sequence). DNA for the CDR3: TGCAGTGCGCTGGGGACTAGCGGATACAATGAGCAGTTCTTC. Translated, it gives CSALGTSGYNEQFF.

As for this clonotype: The germline gene is not matched at one end of the junction; a read error may be the cause. The genes are TRBV5-1 and TRBJ1-4; a possible D gene is TRBD1 (6 bases). The CDR3 has 14 amino acids. CDR1 and CDR2 (germline): SGHRS, YFSETQ. The CDR3 bases are TGCGCCAGCAGCGGACAGACAACTAATGAAAAACTGGTTTTT. It codes for CASSGQTTNEKLVF.

This clonotype has a count of ten or more. The chain has TRBV12-3 or TRBV12-4 and TRBJ1-2; D remains unclear. V was shortened by 2 bases and J by 8 bases, with 18 bases between the two germline ends. This CDR3 spans 15 amino acids. The chain's CDR3 is CASSLNGITLRGYTF. CDR3 bases: TGTGCCAGCAGTTTAAATGGCATAACTCTGAGGGGCTACACCTTC.